Presented here are 3 T cell receptor beta chains from one specimen sequenced in a study of blood T cell repertoires in COVID-19. Produced via immunoSEQ multiplex PCR; TCRdb's table is partial and in-frame only. The sample yields around 100,000 clones, around nine tenths seen once. Sequenced input: peripheral blood. The receptor source for this set is a man between 50 and 59 years old with active or convalescent COVID-19.

This clone appeared a few times. The chain carries TRBV29-1 and TRBJ1-4, with D possibly being TRBD1 (6 bases). The CDR3 sequence is 14 residues long. Looked up from germline, CDR1 is SQVTM and CDR2 is ANQGSEA. V gave up 6 bases and J gave up 0 bases, with 11 bases separating them. CDR3 bases: TGCAGCGTGGATACAGGGTCAACTAATGAAAAACTGTTTTTT. Translated: CSVDTGSTNEKLFF.

V gene TRBV28 combines with J gene TRBJ1-1; 9 bases align to TRBD1. V lost 2 bases and J lost 5; bases outside the gene matches: 6. Germline loops: CDR1 MDHEN, CDR2 SYDVKM. The CDR3 covers 15 residues. CDR3 DNA sequence: TGTGCCAGCAGTTTAAGAAGGGACAGGGATACTGAAGCTTTCTTT. Residues: CASSLRRDRDTEAFF. Based on the CDR3 plus reference TRBV28 and TRBJ1-1, the full variable domain is DVKVTQSSRYLVKRTGEKVFLECVQDMDHENMFWYRQDPGLGLRLIYFSYDVKMKEKGDIPEGYSVSREKKERFSLILESASTNQTSMYLCASSLRRDRDTEAFFGQGTRLTVV.

V and J are TRBV19 and TRBJ2-3; TRBD2 might be the D (5 bases). This CDR3 is 14 amino acids long. The V gene lost 4 bases and the J gene lost 6 bases, with 14 bases spanning the gap. Germline-derived CDR1 and CDR2 are LNHDA and SQIVND (reference sequence). The CDR3 reads CASSNRGIQDTQYF. The CDR3 DNA is TGTGCCAGTAGTAACCGGGGTATTCAGGATACGCAGTATTTT.